This TCR beta chain is from a study of CD8 T cells in ankylosing spondylitis. Findings of the study overall: CD8+ by phenotype, disease-linked clones were relatively rare in peripheral blood. Seemingly distinctive of ankylosing spondylitis blood was a TCR beta motif formed by eight highly homologous variants. It was reported that disease-linked clones were significantly enriched in matched ankylosing spondylitis synovial fluid.

TCRdb reanalysed the 5' RACE reads using MiXCR and keeps one entry per CDR3 protein. The sample lists fewer than 400,000 distinct CDR3 sequences, 20% to 25% occurring once. There are a few counts of this clonotype. Its specificity is not known. Trimming removed 4 bases at V and 0 bases at J, with 11 bases between. Germline V gives CDR1 SGDLS, CDR2 YYNGEE. The CDR3 is made up of 15 amino acids. The sample comprised blood, either unsorted or a sorted T cell fraction (not recorded which). The chain couples TRBV9 to TRBJ2-1; TRBD1 or TRBD2 may be the D gene (5 bases each). The sequence was obtained from a male donor with ankylosing spondylitis. The CDR3 sequence: CASSLRGYSYNEQFF. CDR3 DNA: TGTGCCAGCAGCCTCCGGGGCTACTCCTACAATGAGCAGTTCTTC.